The clone carrying this T cell receptor beta chain was observed a few times. This entry belongs to a study of T-cell reconstitution after alpha-beta-depleted transplantation in children. CDR1 and CDR2 from the germline V gene are SGDLS and YYNGEE. V was clipped by 1 base and J by 6 bases, with 14 bases between them. The CDR3 has 15 residues. Unique molecular identifiers were incorporated when the TCRbeta library was constructed. TCRdb reprocessed the PCR reads via MiXCR and lists one record per CDR3 protein. The table records under 350,000 distinct CDR3 sequences, almost 10% of them present only once.

Sample: PBMCs from the stem cell graft donor, taken from the stem cell graft. This TCR came from a human donor who donated a stem cell graft to a child with SCID. The chain has TRBV9 and TRBJ1-3, with D perhaps matching TRBD1 (5 bases). The CDR3 bases are TGTGCCAGCAGCGTAAGCACAGGCAACGAAAACACCATATATTTT. Translation: CASSVSTGNENTIYF.